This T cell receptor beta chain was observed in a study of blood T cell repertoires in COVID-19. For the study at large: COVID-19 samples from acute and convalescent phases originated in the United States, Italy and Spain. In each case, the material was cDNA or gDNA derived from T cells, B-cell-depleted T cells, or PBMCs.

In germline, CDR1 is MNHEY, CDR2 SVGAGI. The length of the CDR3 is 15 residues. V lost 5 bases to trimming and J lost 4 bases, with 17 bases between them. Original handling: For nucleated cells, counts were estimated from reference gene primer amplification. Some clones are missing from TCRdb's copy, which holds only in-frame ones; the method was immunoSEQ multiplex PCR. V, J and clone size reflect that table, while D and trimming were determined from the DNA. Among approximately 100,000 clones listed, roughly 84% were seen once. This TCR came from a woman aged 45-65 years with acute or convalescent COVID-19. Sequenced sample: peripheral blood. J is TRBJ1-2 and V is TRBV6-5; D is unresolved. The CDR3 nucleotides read TGTGCCAGCAGTCCCCGGGGAGCCGGCAGCTATGGCTACACCTTC. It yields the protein CASSPRGAGSYGYTF.